Shown below are 30 T cell receptor beta chains from a single sample sequenced in a study of Graves' ophthalmopathy and Graves' hyperthyroidism. Amplification of the TCR beta CDR3 regions used RNA transcripts (as template). HTBI primers were used in a first-round RT-PCR, which preceded a second-round multiplex PCR. From the multiplex PCR reads, TCRdb called clonotypes with MiXCR, one entry per CDR3 protein. The table records more than 550,000 distinct CDR3 sequences, roughly two fifths of them present only once. The sequencing sample was made of peripheral blood. These receptors originate from an adult man with Graves' ophthalmopathy.

Turning to this clonotype: A much larger clone lies a single base off, so this may be a read error. The rearrangement uses TRBV6-1 and TRBJ2-5; perhaps TRBD2 as D (5 bases). The CDR3 sequence is 15 residues long. Germline V lookup: CDR1 MNHNS, CDR2 SASEGT. Here the CDR3 reads CVSSEARDLVETQYF. CDR3 in DNA: TGTGTCAGCAGTGAAGCTCGGGATCTGGTCGAGACCCAGTACTTC.

J is TRBJ2-6 and V is TRBV25-1, with 9 bases fitting TRBD1. Trimming removed 2 bases from V and 0 bases from J; junction bases left unmatched: 8. The CDR3 is 19 amino acids. The germline V gene encodes CDR1 MGHDK and CDR2 SYGVNS. CDR3 nucleotide sequence: TGTGCCAGCAGTGAACGGGGGACAGGGCATTACTCTGGGGCCAACGTCCTGACTTTC. Translating it yields CASSERGTGHYSGANVLTF.

The chain employs TRBV2 and TRBJ2-1, with 10 bases that match TRBD2. Germline lookup yields CDR1 SNHLY and CDR2 FYNNEI. Trimming took 6 bases from V and 0 from J; bases not matched to a gene: 5. This CDR3 comprises 16 residues. The CDR3, as DNA: TGTGCCAGCAGCAATAGCGGGGGGAGCTCCTACAATGAGCAGTTCTTC. This sequence encodes CASSNSGGSSYNEQFF. The variable domain in full, completed from reference TRBV2 and TRBJ2-1, reads EPEVTQTPSHQVTQMGQEVILRCVPISNHLYFYWYRQILGQKVEFLVSFYNNEISEKSEIFDDQFSVERPDGSNFTLKIRSTKLEDSAMYFCASSNSGGSSYNEQFFGPGTRLTVL.

This clonotype was observed many times. Here the CDR3 reads CASSLGGEYSNQPQHF. Here the CDR3 DNA reads TGTGCCAGCAGTCTGGGGGGGGAATATAGCAATCAGCCCCAGCATTTT. The chain employs TRBV12-3 or TRBV12-4 and TRBJ1-5; a weak D match, TRBD1 (5 bases). Deletions cut 5 bases from V and 0 bases from J, with 14 bases between. This CDR3 comprises 16 residues.

This clonotype was picked up many times. J is TRBJ2-5 and V is TRBV9, with TRBD2 identical over 12 bases. This CDR3 spans 16 amino acids. The V and J ends lost 4 bases and 5 bases, in that order; junction bases with no gene match: 9. Per germline, CDR1 SGDLS and CDR2 YYNGEE. As DNA, the CDR3 is TGTGCCAGCAGCCACGACACTAGCGGGAGGTGGGAGACCCAGTACTTC. Amino acid sequence: CASSHDTSGRWETQYF.

This clonotype was seen many times. The V and J genes are TRBV19 and TRBJ1-2, with a possible D match to TRBD1 (5 bases). The CDR3 extends over 12 amino acids. Germline-derived CDR1 and CDR2 are LNHDA and SQIVND (reference sequence). V lost 8 bases, J lost 3 bases, and 10 bases lay in between. The DNA for the CDR3 is TGTGCCAGTCGACAGTCTGACTATGGCTACACCTTC. This translates into CASRQSDYGYTF.

The table lists this clonotype with many counts. The J gene is TRBJ2-7, the V gene TRBV10-3; D remains ambiguous. Germline V lookup: CDR1 ENHRY, CDR2 SYGVKD. The germline V and J ends were trimmed by 6 bases and 6 bases, with 18 bases remaining between them. This CDR3 is 14 amino acids long. The CDR3, as DNA: TGTGCCATCAGGGCGGCAGGTGCTGTGGGCGAGCAGTACTTC. It yields the protein CAIRAAGAVGEQYF.

In this sample, this clonotype turned up a few times. The chain combines TRBV6-1 with TRBJ2-7; 9 bases align to TRBD1. CDR3 length equals 14 residues. V gave up 10 bases and J gave up 0 bases; unmatched junction bases: 7. The germline CDR1 and CDR2 sequences are MNHNS and SASEGT. CDR3 sequence (DNA): TGTGCCACCCTGGGACAGGGCCACTCCTACGAGCAGTACTTC. It is translated as CATLGQGHSYEQYF.

Many counts were recorded for this clonotype. V gene TRBV9 combines with J gene TRBJ2-2, with 10 bases aligning to TRBD1. V was clipped by 3 bases and J by 7 bases; unmatched bases: 6. The CDR3 is 15 residues long. Germline CDR1 and CDR2: SGDLS and YYNGEE. Here the CDR3 DNA reads TGTGCCAGCAGCGCGGGACAGGGGCAAGTCGGGGAGCTGTTTTTT. Protein: CASSAGQGQVGELFF.

The chain has TRBV11-2 and TRBJ2-2; D may be TRBD2 (7 bases). From germline, CDR1 is SGHAT and CDR2 FQNNGV. V gave up 3 bases and J gave up 3 bases, with 14 bases separating them. The CDR3 contains 16 residues. For the CDR3, the DNA is TGTGCCAGCAGCTTGTTCCGGGGGGCGGACACCGGGGAGCTGTTTTTT. This codes for CASSLFRGADTGELFF.

The V gene is TRBV19, the J gene TRBJ1-2; 7 positions agree with TRBD1. V was pared by 4 bases and J by 4 bases, with 6 bases of the junction left unmatched. This CDR3 comprises 14 residues. The germline gives CDR1 LNHDA, CDR2 SQIVND (reference sequence). The CDR3 region has the DNA TGTGCCAGTAGTAGGAACAGGGGAAGCTATGGCTACACCTTC. Its translation is CASSRNRGSYGYTF.

The V call is TRBV12-3 or TRBV12-4, the J call TRBJ2-2; 8 nucleotides agree with TRBD1. The CDR3 is made up of 15 amino acids. V lost 4 bases, J lost 3 bases, and 4 bases stayed unmatched. For the CDR3, the DNA is TGTGCCAGCAGTTCTATGACAGGGGACACCGGGGAGCTGTTTTTT. It translates to CASSSMTGDTGELFF.

This clonotype occurred many times. The J gene is TRBJ2-1, the V gene TRBV29-1, with D unclear. The CDR3 has 12 residues. V was shortened by 2 bases and J by 5 bases, with 7 bases between the two germline ends. Germline V lookup: CDR1 SQVTM, CDR2 ANQGSEA. DNA for the CDR3: TGCAGCGTTGAAAGGTGGAACAATGAGCAGTTCTTC. It codes for CSVERWNNEQFF.

Comments on this clonotype: A much bigger clone sits one base away, suggesting this may be a read error. This chain joins TRBV20-1 and TRBJ2-7; 9 nucleotides align to TRBD2. V lost 3 bases to trimming and J lost 5 bases; unmatched junction nucleotides: 11. Germline V gene data show CDR1 as DFQATT and CDR2 as SNEGSKA (reference sequence). The CDR3 loop spans 15 amino acids. The CDR3 reads CSARGSSGSTHEQYF. The CDR3 DNA follows: TGCAGTGCTAGGGGCAGTAGCGGGAGTACCCACGAGCAGTACTTC.

Many counts were recorded for this clonotype. This chain uses TRBV29-1 with TRBJ2-7; TRBD1 agrees at 8 bases. Germline V gives CDR1 SQVTM, CDR2 ANQGSEA. The CDR3 has 14 residues. With 6 bases clipped from V and 3 bases from J, the junction kept 10 bases outside the gene matches. DNA for the CDR3: TGCAGCGTGGGGCAGGGGACAGGACACTACGAGCAGTACTTC. Translating gives CSVGQGTGHYEQYF.

This clonotype appeared many times. The J gene is TRBJ1-2, the V gene TRBV2; possible D gene TRBD1, 6 bases. The CDR3 covers 14 residues. With 8 bases removed from V and 8 bases from J, the gap between germline ends came to 21 bases. CDR1 is SNHLY and CDR2 is FYNNEI in the germline V gene. For the CDR3, the DNA is TGTGCCAGCGGATCCGGGACAAGGGGGGACGGCTACACCTTC. It translates to CASGSGTRGDGYTF.

This clonotype appeared many times. The chain combines TRBV9 with TRBJ2-7, with TRBD2 identical over 12 bases. There are 15 residues in the CDR3. Trimming at V came to 4 bases and at J to 6 bases, leaving 8 bases not matched to a gene. The germline V gene encodes CDR1 SGDLS and CDR2 YYNGEE. The CDR3 is CASSLGLAGAGEQYF. The CDR3 DNA sequence: TGTGCCAGCAGCTTGGGACTAGCGGGCGCAGGCGAGCAGTACTTC.

This chain uses TRBV10-3 with TRBJ1-4; D gene ambiguous. Trimming removed 3 bases from V and 3 bases from J, with 11 bases in between. The CDR3 sequence is 15 residues long. CDR1 and CDR2 (germline): ENHRY, SYGVKD. CDR3 sequence: CAISEGSGANEKLFF. The CDR3 DNA sequence: TGTGCCATCAGTGAAGGGAGTGGGGCTAATGAAAAACTGTTTTTT.

This chain joins TRBV11-2 and TRBJ2-2, with 9 bases fitting TRBD2. Germline CDR1 reads SGHAT; CDR2 reads FQNNGV. The CDR3 length is 15 residues. V dropped 3 bases and J dropped 6; count of bases not matched to a gene: 5. The CDR3 DNA reads as TGTGCCAGCAGCTTGCCGGGACTAGCCCCCGGGGAGCTGTTTTTT. This translates into CASSLPGLAPGELFF.

This clonotype was counted ten times or more. CDR3 sequence (DNA): TGTGCCAGCAGCGTAGGCGGGGACCTAGGGTACGAGCAGTACTTC. Amino acid sequence: CASSVGGDLGYEQYF. The rearrangement uses TRBV9 and TRBJ2-7; D possibly corresponds to TRBD2 (6 bases). The CDR3 extends over 15 amino acids. V dropped 0 bases and J dropped 4 bases, with 14 bases sitting between them. The V gene's germline CDR1 is SGDLS and CDR2 YYNGEE. The full variable domain, with the rest looked up from reference TRBV9 and TRBJ2-7, is DSGVTQTPKHLITATGQRVTLRCSPRSGDLSVYWYQQSLDQGLQFLIQYYNGEERAKGNILERFSAQQFPDLHSELNLSSLELGDSALYFCASSVGGDLGYEQYFGPGTRLTVT.

There are many counts of this clonotype. The chain combines TRBV12-3 or TRBV12-4 with TRBJ1-5, with TRBD1 identical over 7 bases. This CDR3 has 15 residues. The ends lost 5 bases at V and 5 bases at J; junction bases unmatched: 9. CDR3 DNA sequence: TGTGCCAGCAGTCCCACGGGACAGCTCCATCAGCCCCAGCATTTT. As protein: CASSPTGQLHQPQHF.

For the CDR3, the DNA is TGTGCCAGCACCCCCAGGACGGGTGAAAAACTGTTTTTT. The encoded protein is CASTPRTGEKLFF. The chain is built from TRBV12-5 and TRBJ1-4; D is undetermined. Germline CDR1 reads LGHNT; CDR2 reads FRNRAP. The CDR3 is 13 amino acids.

The rearrangement uses TRBV6-6 and TRBJ1-1; D gene unclear. Germline assignment: CDR1 MNHNY and CDR2 SVGAGI (reference sequence). The CDR3 covers 14 residues. Trimming left V 0 bases short and J 7 bases short, with 12 bases between. CDR3 in DNA: TGTGCCAGCAGTTACTCCGGGGAGGAGGGTGAAGCTTTCTTT. Amino acid sequence: CASSYSGEEGEAFF.

The table lists this clonotype with many counts. V gene TRBV7-3 combines with J gene TRBJ1-4; 8 bases match TRBD1. The germline CDR1 and CDR2 sequences are SGHTA and FQGTGA. The CDR3 is 14 residues long. Trimming at V came to 5 bases and at J to 5 bases, leaving 4 bases not matched to a gene. The CDR3 nucleotides read TGTGCCAGCAGCACAGGGGGTGAGAATGAAAAACTGTTTTTT. The encoded protein is CASSTGGENEKLFF.

Of note for this clonotype: Without the conserved terminal phenylalanine or tryptophan, this CDR3 likely stems from a read error. The chain joins TRBV10-3 to TRBJ2-6; D not certain. Germline values: CDR1 ENHRY, CDR2 SYGVKD. This CDR3 is 13 amino acids long. V lost 10 bases, J lost 5 bases, and 12 bases lay in between. The CDR3 DNA reads as TGTGCCAGCAAACCAGGCTGGGCCAACGTCCTGACTGTC. Residues: CASKPGWANVLTV.

The chain carries TRBV25-1 and TRBJ2-5, with D maybe TRBD2 (6 bases). CDR3 length: 15 residues. Germline loops: CDR1 MGHDK, CDR2 SYGVNS. Trimming stripped 9 bases from V and 4 bases from J, with 21 bases between. The DNA for the CDR3 is TGTGCCAGTGCCGGGACGGCGGGGCTCCGAGAGACCCAGTACTTC. Translating it yields CASAGTAGLRETQYF.

The chain carries TRBV24-1 and TRBJ2-3, with D uncertain. The CDR3 is made up of 12 amino acids. In germline, CDR1 is KGHDR, CDR2 SFDVKD. V gave up 3 bases and J gave up 4 bases, with 4 bases separating them. CDR3: CATSDIADTQYF. The CDR3, as DNA: TGTGCCACCAGTGATATAGCAGATACGCAGTATTTT.

On this clonotype itself: Given a much more abundant clone one base away, this may be a read error. CDR3 in amino acids: CASTRGQQPQHF. The CDR3 region has the DNA TGTGCCAGTACCCGAGGACAACAGCCCCAGCATTTT. V and J are TRBV19 and TRBJ1-5; weak D call: TRBD1 (5 bases). V lost 7 bases and J lost 7, with 11 bases in between. The CDR3 is 12 residues long. CDR1 LNHDA and CDR2 SQIVND come from the germline V gene (reference sequence). Together with reference TRBV19 and TRBJ1-5, the CDR3 gives the full variable domain: DGGITQSPKYLFRKEGQNVTLSCEQNLNHDAMYWYRQDPGQGLRLIYYSQIVNDFQKGDIAEGYSVSREKKESFPLTVTSAQKNPTAFYLCASTRGQQPQHFGDGTRLSIL.

This clonotype was observed at least ten times. V gene TRBV4-3 combines with J gene TRBJ1-2; maybe TRBD1 (5 bases). Per the germline V gene, CDR1 is LGHNA and CDR2 is YSLEER. The ends were cut back, 0 bases at V and 8 bases at J, with 10 bases in the middle. The CDR3 sequence is 13 residues long. CDR3 nucleotides: TGCGCCAGCAGCCAAGATCAGGGTAGCGGCTACACCTTC. Amino acids: CASSQDQGSGYTF.

Only a few counts were recorded for this clonotype. The chain joins TRBV6-2 or TRBV6-3 to TRBJ1-1; 9 bases align to TRBD1. V trimming: 4 bases; J trimming: 4 bases; junction bases outside the gene matches: 7. The CDR3 has 15 amino acids. Germline V CDR1 and CDR2: MNHEY, SVGEGT. In DNA form, the CDR3 reads TGTGCCAGCAGTTCAGACAGGGGGAGGACCACTGAAGCTTTCTTT. Translating gives CASSSDRGRTTEAFF.